This is a list of T cell receptor beta chains from one sample in a study of breast tumors, draining lymph nodes, adjacent tissues. TCRdb passed the multiplex PCR reads through MiXCR, listing each CDR3 protein once. Of approximately 89,000 distinct CDR3 sequences in the sample, around 28% were seen once. Source material: axillary lymph node tissue. These receptor sequences come from a female donor with breast cancer. Some clones in this sample may be carry-over from other donors' samples. Each CDR3 is given with its conserved first and last residue. The D gene is left open where the match is weak. For some rows the clone size is stated as once, few or many, or as a class when expanded; others skip it.

clone_size | j_call | d_call | v_call | cdr3_aa | cdr3_nt
many | TRBJ2-5 | . | TRBV11-3 | CASSFYGTGAGETQYF | TGTGCCAGCAGCTTTTACGGGACGGGGGCGGGGGAGACCCAGTACTTC
many | TRBJ2-3 | TRBD2 | TRBV29-1 | CSVEAPGGRASTDTQYF | TGCAGCGTTGAAGCCCCGGGGGGTAGAGCTAGCACAGATACGCAGTATTTT
many | TRBJ2-7 | . | TRBV12-5 | CASGLVGGASYTYEQYF | TGTGCTAGTGGTTTGGTTGGAGGAGCGAGCTATACCTACGAGCAGTACTTC
. | TRBJ2-3 | TRBD2 | TRBV11-3 | CASNHLAGVGNEQYF | TGTGCCAGCAACCATTTAGCGGGAGTAGGAAATGAGCAGTATTTT
many | TRBJ1-2 | . | TRBV3-1 | CASSQGDFYGYTF | TGTGCCAGCAGCCAAGGAGACTTCTATGGCTACACCTTC
. | TRBJ2-1 | . | TRBV29-1 | CSVEDSSFYICSAPGVGLGEFF | .
many | TRBJ1-1 | . | TRBV5-1 | CASSWEGRTEAFF | TGCGCCAGCAGCTGGGAGGGGCGCACTGAAGCTTTCTTT
many | TRBJ2-3 | TRBD2 | TRBV9 | CASSVGVVAGGLIDTQYF | TGTGCCAGCAGCGTAGGAGTAGTAGCGGGAGGGCTTATAGATACGCAGTATTTT
many | TRBJ2-6 | . | TRBV30 | CAWSYDSGANVLTF | TGTGCCTGGAGTTATGACTCTGGGGCCAACGTCCTGACTTTC
. | TRBJ2-7 | TRBD2 | TRBV11-2 | CASSTSGRGYEQYF | TGTGCCAGCAGCACTAGCGGGAGAGGTTACGAGCAGTACTTC
many | TRBJ1-2 | . | TRBV11-3 | CASSSTPLNYGYTF | TGTGCCAGCAGCTCGACCCCCCTTAACTATGGCTACACCTTC
many | TRBJ1-2 | TRBD1 | TRBV13 | CASSDRVFGYTF | TGTGCCAGCAGCGACAGGGTTTTCGGCTACACCTTC
few | TRBJ1-5 | . | TRBV6-2/TRBV6-3 | CASSHGDSNQPQHF | TGTGCCAGCAGTCACGGCGATAGCAATCAGCCCCAGCATTTT
many | TRBJ1-5 | . | TRBV4-1 | CASSQPGKDMGQPQHF | TGCGCCAGCAGCCAACCGGGAAAAGACATGGGTCAGCCCCAGCATTTT
many | TRBJ1-2 | . | TRBV5-1 | CASSNQGRHGYTF | TGCGCCAGCAGCAACCAGGGCAGGCACGGCTACACCTTC
many | TRBJ2-1 | TRBD2 | TRBV6-6 | CASSYRSAGGSNEQFF | TGTGCCAGCAGTTATAGGTCGGCGGGAGGGAGCAATGAGCAGTTCTTC
many | TRBJ2-6 | . | TRBV27 | CASMSGANVLTF | TGTGCCAGCATGTCTGGGGCCAACGTCCTGACTTTC
many | TRBJ1-5 | . | TRBV2 | CASTLGGGQPQHF | TGTGCCAGCACGTTGGGCGGGGGACAGCCCCAGCATTTT
many | TRBJ1-2 | . | TRBV19 | CASSTPGDRPLGYTF | TGTGCCAGTAGTACCCCAGGGGACCGTCCCCTCGGCTACACCTTC
. | TRBJ2-2 | . | TRBV29-1 | CSVLIWTGELFF | TGCAGCGTTTTAATATGGACAGGGGAGCTGTTTTTT
many | TRBJ2-1 | . | TRBV19 | CASSILRVTGPHEQFF | TGTGCCAGTAGTATTTTGCGGGTAACAGGACCCCACGAGCAGTTCTTC
. | TRBJ1-1 | . | TRBV5-1 | CASSLSSGISEAFF | TGCGCCAGCAGCTTGAGTTCTGGGATATCTGAAGCTTTCTTT
. | TRBJ1-2 | . | TRBV10-3 | CAISEEGDYGYTF | TGTGCCATCAGTGAGGAGGGCGACTATGGCTACACCTTC
many | TRBJ2-4 | . | TRBV11-3 | CASSLGGGENIQYF | TGTGCCAGCAGCTTAGGAGGGGGTGAAAACATTCAGTACTTC
. | TRBJ2-7 | TRBD2 | TRBV5-1 | CAGSLRGGSGRAYEQHF | TGCGCCGGCAGCTTGAGAGGAGGTAGCGGGAGGGCCTACGAGCAGCACTTC
many | TRBJ1-6 | TRBD1 | TRBV4-3 | CASSQDLVAGGSPLHF | TGCGCCAGCAGCCAAGATTTGGTGGCAGGGGGATCACCCCTCCACTTT
. | TRBJ2-7 | TRBD1 | TRBV9 | CASSPGQGYEQYF | TGTGCCAGCAGCCCGGGACAGGGGTACGAGCAGTACTTC
many | TRBJ2-4 | TRBD2 | TRBV25-1 | CASSIGAGADIQYF | TGTGCCAGCAGTATAGGGGCGGGAGCGGACATTCAGTACTTC
many | TRBJ2-5 | . | TRBV11-3 | CASSLEGFQETQYF | TGTGCCAGCAGCTTAGAGGGTTTCCAAGAGACCCAGTACTTC
. | TRBJ2-5 | TRBD2 | TRBV9 | CASSTGLAGGRETQYF | TGTGCCAGCAGCACGGGACTAGCGGGAGGGAGGGAGACCCAGTACTTC
many | TRBJ2-1 | . | TRBV19 | CASDGRRGYNEQFF | TGTGCCAGTGACGGGCGGAGGGGATACAATGAGCAGTTCTTC
many | TRBJ1-1 | TRBD1 | TRBV20-1 | CSARATGGWTEAFF | TGCAGTGCTAGAGCCACAGGGGGGTGGACTGAAGCTTTCTTT
few | TRBJ2-5 | TRBD2 | TRBV5-1 | CASSLGLAGTKETQYF | TGCGCCAGCAGCTTGGGACTAGCGGGAACAAAAGAGACCCAGTACTTC
many | TRBJ1-3 | . | TRBV12-3/TRBV12-4 | CASSTDRFSGNTIYF | TGTGCCAGCAGTACTGACAGGTTCTCTGGAAACACCATATATTTT
. | TRBJ2-5 | . | TRBV6-1 | CATMRSAQEAQYF | TGTGCCACAATGAGAAGCGCCCAAGAGGCCCAGTACTTC
many | TRBJ2-7 | . | TRBV12-3/TRBV12-4 | CASSSSTGEDEQYF | TGTGCCAGCAGTTCCTCAACAGGGGAGGACGAGCAGTACTTC
. | TRBJ2-1 | . | TRBV6-4 | CASIHTLAGLKQFF | TGTGCCAGCATTCACACTCTCGCAGGTCTAAAGCAGTTCTTC
many | TRBJ2-3 | . | TRBV19 | CASSIRPPDTQYF | TGTGCCAGTAGTATTCGTCCCCCAGATACGCAGTATTTT
. | TRBJ2-6 | . | TRBV6-2/TRBV6-3 | CASSYVLTF | TGTGCCAGCAGTTACGTCCTGACTTTC
many | TRBJ2-7 | TRBD1 | TRBV6-5 | CASSVQTGGLYEQYF | TGTGCCAGCAGCGTACAGACAGGGGGCCTATACGAGCAGTACTTC
. | TRBJ2-1 | . | TRBV5-4 | CASRFPLWSSGQDNEQFF | TGTGCCAGCAGGTTCCCACTCTGGTCCAGCGGCCAAGACAATGAGCAGTTCTTC
many | TRBJ2-3 | . | TRBV30 | CAWSPTTDTQYF | TGTGCCTGGAGTCCAACAACAGATACGCAGTATTTT
many | TRBJ1-1 | TRBD1 | TRBV7-8 | CASSLVTGKLNTEAFF | TGTGCCAGCAGCTTAGTGACAGGGAAACTTAACACTGAAGCTTTCTTT
many | TRBJ2-1 | . | TRBV4-2 | CASSPPSSYNEQFF | TGTGCCAGCAGCCCGCCGAGCTCCTACAATGAGCAGTTCTTC
many | TRBJ1-2 | . | TRBV12-5 | CASGLMQNYGYTF | TGTGCTAGTGGTTTGATGCAGAACTATGGCTACACCTTC
. | TRBJ2-1 | . | TRBV5-4 | CASSLRGPGVEQFF | TGTGCCAGCAGCTTGCGGGGACCGGGAGTTGAGCAGTTCTTC
many | TRBJ2-1 | . | TRBV4-3 | CASSQDHRVNEQFF | TGCGCCAGCAGCCAAGATCACAGGGTCAATGAGCAGTTCTTC
few | TRBJ1-1 | . | TRBV5-4 | CASSPPRSTEAFF | TGTGCCAGCAGCCCTCCTCGGAGCACTGAAGCTTTCTTT
. | TRBJ2-3 | TRBD1 | TRBV5-1 | CASSGGGTGTDTQYF | TGCGCCAGCAGCGGGGGGGGGACAGGGACAGATACGCAGTATTTT
many | TRBJ2-5 | TRBD2 | TRBV28 | CASSPSGAGEETQYF | TGTGCCAGCAGTCCCTCGGGCGCGGGAGAAGAGACCCAGTACTTC
. | TRBJ1-1 | . | TRBV29-1 | CSVVGEGNRLNTEAFF | TGCAGCGTTGTAGGGGAAGGCAACAGGTTGAACACTGAAGCTTTCTTT
. | TRBJ2-1 | TRBD2 | TRBV7-2 | CASSLDGRGRASGAREQFF | TGTGCCAGCAGCTTAGATGGCAGGGGTAGGGCTAGCGGGGCTCGGGAGCAGTTCTTC
many | TRBJ2-3 | . | TRBV20-1 | CSARAASGSQYF | TGCAGTGCTAGAGCGGCGTCGGGGTCGCAGTATTTT
many | TRBJ2-2 | . | TRBV18 | CASSPRPRTSRPNTGELFF | TGTGCCAGCTCGCCCCGCCCAAGAACTAGCAGACCGAACACCGGGGAGCTGTTTTTT
few | TRBJ1-4 | . | TRBV3-1 | CASSQVLSLANEKLFF | TGTGCCAGCAGCCAAGTTTTATCGCTCGCTAATGAAAAACTGTTTTTT
many | TRBJ2-2 | . | TRBV6-2/TRBV6-3 | CASSYVPYTGELFF | TGTGCCAGCAGTTACGTACCCTACACCGGGGAGCTGTTTTTT
. | TRBJ1-1 | TRBD1 | TRBV12-3/TRBV12-4 | CASSPAGTGNTEAFF | TGTGCCAGCAGCCCAGCCGGGACAGGGAACACTGAAGCTTTCTTT